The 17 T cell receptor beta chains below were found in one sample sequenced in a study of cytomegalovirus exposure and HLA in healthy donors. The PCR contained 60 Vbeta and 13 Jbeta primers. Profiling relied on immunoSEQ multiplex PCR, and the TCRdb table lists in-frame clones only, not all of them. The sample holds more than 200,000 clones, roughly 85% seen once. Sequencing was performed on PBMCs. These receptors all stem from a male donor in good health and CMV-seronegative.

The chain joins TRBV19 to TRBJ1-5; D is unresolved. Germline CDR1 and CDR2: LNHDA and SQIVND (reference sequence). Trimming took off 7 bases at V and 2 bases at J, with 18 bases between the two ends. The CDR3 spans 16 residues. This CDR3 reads CASTAILVAGNQPQHF. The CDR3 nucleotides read TGTGCCAGTACCGCAATACTCGTGGCGGGCAATCAGCCCCAGCATTTT.

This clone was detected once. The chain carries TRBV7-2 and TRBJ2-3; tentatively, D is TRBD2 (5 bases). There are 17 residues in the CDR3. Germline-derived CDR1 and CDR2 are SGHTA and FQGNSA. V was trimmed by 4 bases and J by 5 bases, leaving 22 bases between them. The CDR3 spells CASSSDSRGNMGDTQYF. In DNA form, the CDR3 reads TGTGCCAGCAGCTCCGACTCCCGGGGAAACATGGGAGATACGCAGTATTTT.

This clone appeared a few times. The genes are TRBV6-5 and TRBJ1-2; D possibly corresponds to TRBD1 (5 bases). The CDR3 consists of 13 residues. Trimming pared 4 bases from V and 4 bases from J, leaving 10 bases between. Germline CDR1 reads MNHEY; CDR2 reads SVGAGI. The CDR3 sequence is CASSSAGLYGYTF. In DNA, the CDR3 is TGTGCCAGCAGTTCGGCAGGGCTCTATGGCTACACCTTC.

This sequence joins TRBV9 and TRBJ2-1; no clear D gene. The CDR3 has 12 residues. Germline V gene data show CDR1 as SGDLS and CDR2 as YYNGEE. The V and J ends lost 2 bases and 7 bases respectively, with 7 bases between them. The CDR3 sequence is CASSVTWNEQFF. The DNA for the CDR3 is TGTGCCAGCAGCGTCACTTGGAATGAGCAGTTCTTC. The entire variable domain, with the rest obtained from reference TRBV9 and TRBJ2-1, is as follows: DSGVTQTPKHLITATGQRVTLRCSPRSGDLSVYWYQQSLDQGLQFLIQYYNGEERAKGNILERFSAQQFPDLHSELNLSSLELGDSALYFCASSVTWNEQFFGPGTRLTVL.

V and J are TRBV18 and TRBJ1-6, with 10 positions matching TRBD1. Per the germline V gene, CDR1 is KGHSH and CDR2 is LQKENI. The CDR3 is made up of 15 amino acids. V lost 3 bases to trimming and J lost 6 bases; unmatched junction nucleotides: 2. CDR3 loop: CASSPRTGGNSPLHF. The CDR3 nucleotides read TGTGCCAGCTCACCCAGGACAGGGGGTAATTCACCCCTCCACTTT.

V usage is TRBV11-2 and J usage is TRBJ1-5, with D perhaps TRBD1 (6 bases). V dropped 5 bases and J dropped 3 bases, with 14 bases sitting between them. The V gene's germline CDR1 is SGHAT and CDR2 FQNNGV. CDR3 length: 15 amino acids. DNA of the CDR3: TGTGCCAGCAGCCTGGACAGAGGGGACAATCAGCCCCAGCATTTT. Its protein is CASSLDRGDNQPQHF.

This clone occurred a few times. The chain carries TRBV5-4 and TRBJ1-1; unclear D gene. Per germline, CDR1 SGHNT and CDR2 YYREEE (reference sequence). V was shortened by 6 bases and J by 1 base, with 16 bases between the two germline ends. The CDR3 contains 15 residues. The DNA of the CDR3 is TGTGCCAGCATCCCGCGGAGTGGCCCGAACACTGAAGCTTTCTTT. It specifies CASIPRSGPNTEAFF.

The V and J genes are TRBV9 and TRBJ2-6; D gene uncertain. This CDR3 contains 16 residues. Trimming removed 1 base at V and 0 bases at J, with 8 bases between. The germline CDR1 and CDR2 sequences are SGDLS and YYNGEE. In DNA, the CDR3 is TGTGCCAGCAGCGTACAGGCTTTCTCTGGGGCCAACGTCCTGACTTTC. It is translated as CASSVQAFSGANVLTF. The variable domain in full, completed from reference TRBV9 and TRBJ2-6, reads DSGVTQTPKHLITATGQRVTLRCSPRSGDLSVYWYQQSLDQGLQFLIQYYNGEERAKGNILERFSAQQFPDLHSELNLSSLELGDSALYFCASSVQAFSGANVLTFGAGSRLTVL.

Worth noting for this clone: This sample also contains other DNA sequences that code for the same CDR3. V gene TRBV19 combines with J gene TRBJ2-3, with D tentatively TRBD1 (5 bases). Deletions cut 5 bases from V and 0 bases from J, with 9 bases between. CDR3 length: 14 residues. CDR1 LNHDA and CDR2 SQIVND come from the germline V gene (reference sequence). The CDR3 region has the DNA TGTGCCAGTAGTTTAGGGGCGAGCACAGATACGCAGTATTTT. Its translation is CASSLGASTDTQYF.

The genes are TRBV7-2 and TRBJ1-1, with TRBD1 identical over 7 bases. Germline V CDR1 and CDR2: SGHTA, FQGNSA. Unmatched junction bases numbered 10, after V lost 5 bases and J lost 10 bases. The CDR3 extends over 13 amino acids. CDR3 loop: CASSPRGQLGAFF. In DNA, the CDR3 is TGTGCCAGCAGCCCGAGGGGACAGCTGGGAGCTTTCTTT.

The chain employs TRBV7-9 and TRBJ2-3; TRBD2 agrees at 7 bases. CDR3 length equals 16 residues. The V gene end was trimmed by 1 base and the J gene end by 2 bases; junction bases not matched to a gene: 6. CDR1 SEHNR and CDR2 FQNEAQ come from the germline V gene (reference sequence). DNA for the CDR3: TGTGCCAGCAGCTTAGGGGGGGGAAGATCCACAGATACGCAGTATTTT. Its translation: CASSLGGGRSTDTQYF.

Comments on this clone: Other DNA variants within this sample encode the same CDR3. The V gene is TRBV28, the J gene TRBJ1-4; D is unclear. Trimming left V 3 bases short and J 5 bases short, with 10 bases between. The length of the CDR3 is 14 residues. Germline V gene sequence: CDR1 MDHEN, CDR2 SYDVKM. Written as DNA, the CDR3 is TGTGCCAGCAGTTTGGGGAGGGCGAATGAAAAACTGTTTTTT. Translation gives CASSLGRANEKLFF.

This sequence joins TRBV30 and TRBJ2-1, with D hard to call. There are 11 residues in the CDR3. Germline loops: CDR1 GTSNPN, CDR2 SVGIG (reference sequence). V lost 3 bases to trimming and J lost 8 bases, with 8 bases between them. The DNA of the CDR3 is TGTGCCTGGAGGTTCCTAGATGAGCAGTTCTTC. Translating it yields CAWRFLDEQFF.

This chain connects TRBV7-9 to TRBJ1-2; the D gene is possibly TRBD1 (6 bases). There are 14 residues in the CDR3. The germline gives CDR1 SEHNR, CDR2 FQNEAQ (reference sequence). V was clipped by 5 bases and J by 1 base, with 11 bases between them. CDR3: CASSQQGFNYGYTF. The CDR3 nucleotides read TGTGCCAGCAGCCAACAGGGATTTAACTATGGCTACACCTTC.

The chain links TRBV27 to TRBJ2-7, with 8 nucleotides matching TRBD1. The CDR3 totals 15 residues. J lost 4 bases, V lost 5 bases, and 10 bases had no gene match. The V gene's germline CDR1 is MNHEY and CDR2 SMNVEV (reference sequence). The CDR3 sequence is CASSLVTGDLYEQYF. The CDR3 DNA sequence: TGTGCCAGCAGTCTTGTGACAGGGGATTTGTACGAGCAGTACTTC.

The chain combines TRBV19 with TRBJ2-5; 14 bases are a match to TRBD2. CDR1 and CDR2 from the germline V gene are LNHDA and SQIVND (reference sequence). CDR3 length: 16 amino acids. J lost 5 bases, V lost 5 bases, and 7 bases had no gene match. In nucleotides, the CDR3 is TGTGCCAGTAGTGGGACTAGCGGGAGCTCGGACGAGACCCAGTACTTC. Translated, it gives CASSGTSGSSDETQYF.

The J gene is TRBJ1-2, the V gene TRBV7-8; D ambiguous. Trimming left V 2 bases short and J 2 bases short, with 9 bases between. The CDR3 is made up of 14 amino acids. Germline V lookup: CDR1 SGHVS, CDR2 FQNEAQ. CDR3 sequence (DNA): TGTGCCAGCAGCTTACGTGCAGAAAACTATGGCTACACCTTC. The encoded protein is CASSLRAENYGYTF.